Shown below are 27 T cell receptor beta chains from a single sample sequenced in a study of T cell repertoires in cytomegalovirus infection (dated by TCRdb to the late 2010s). The instrument given in TCRdb is Illumina HiSeq 1500. The public sequencing data were trimmed at Q25 with fastp and processed into clonotypes with MiXCR by TCRdb, which kept only in-frame beta chains. Rows with one shared CDR3 protein collapse into an entry with the most common genes and DNA. This sample holds some 180,000 distinct CDR3 sequences; roughly a fifth were observed only once. The ten biggest clones cover roughly 2.9% of the sample. Sequencing was performed on PBMCs. The receptors here all came from a human donor in good health (CMV status not recorded). Some clones in this sample may be carry-over from other donors' samples.

This chain links TRBV3-1 with TRBJ1-1; D ambiguous. The germline gives CDR1 LGHDT, CDR2 YNNKEL (reference sequence). Trimming removed 3 bases from V and 0 bases from J, with 5 bases in between. CDR3 length: 13 amino acids. The CDR3 nucleotides read TGTGCCAGCAGCCAGTCCGTGAACACTGAAGCTTTCTTT. This gives the protein CASSQSVNTEAFF.

The rearrangement links TRBV20-1 to TRBJ1-1; D gene uncertain. Germline loops: CDR1 DFQATT, CDR2 SNEGSKA (reference sequence). This CDR3 is built from 11 residues. V shed 5 bases and J shed 6 bases, with 10 bases lying between them. The CDR3 loop reads CSAWAFAEAFF. Written as DNA, the CDR3 is TGCAGTGCTTGGGCTTTCGCTGAAGCTTTCTTT.

This clonotype is medium-sized within its sample. V is TRBV28 and J is TRBJ2-7, with TRBD1 identical over 11 bases. This CDR3 is 15 amino acids long. Germline CDR1 MDHEN, CDR2 SYDVKM. The junction had 6 bases not matched to a gene; V was cut back by 4 bases and J by 4 bases. In nucleotides, the CDR3 is TGTGCCAGCAGTTCCGGGACAGGGGGTGTATACGAGCAGTACTTC. Its protein product is CASSSGTGGVYEQYF.

The rearrangement links TRBV20-1 to TRBJ1-1; D uncertain. The germline gives CDR1 DFQATT, CDR2 SNEGSKA (reference sequence). The V gene lost 6 bases and the J gene lost 2 bases, with 7 bases spanning the gap. The CDR3 covers 11 residues. CDR3 region: CSARVNTEAFF. CDR3 DNA: TGCAGTGCGAGGGTCAACACTGAAGCTTTCTTT.

This clonotype was picked up a small number of times. This chain uses TRBV19 with TRBJ2-1; D ambiguous. V shed 4 bases and J shed 9 bases, with 10 bases lying between them. CDR1 is LNHDA and CDR2 is SQIVND in the germline V gene (reference sequence). The CDR3 sequence is 12 residues long. The CDR3 coding sequence is TGTGCCAGTAGTAGGAGTTGGTCTGAGCAGTTCTTC. This encodes CASSRSWSEQFF.

This clonotype has ten or more counts. CDR3 protein: CASRGDTMNTEAFF. The CDR3 DNA follows: TGTGCCAGTAGGGGAGATACCATGAACACTGAAGCTTTCTTT. This chain links TRBV19 with TRBJ1-1; D remains ambiguous. The V and J ends lost 6 bases and 0 bases respectively, with 11 bases between them. CDR1 and CDR2 (germline): LNHDA, SQIVND (reference sequence). This CDR3 contains 14 residues. Using reference TRBV19 and TRBJ1-1 for the parts outside the CDR3, the full variable domain is DGGITQSPKYLFRKEGQNVTLSCEQNLNHDAMYWYRQDPGQGLRLIYYSQIVNDFQKGDIAEGYSVSREKKESFPLTVTSAQKNPTAFYLCASRGDTMNTEAFFGQGTRLTVV.

V is TRBV5-1 and J is TRBJ2-3; D perhaps matches TRBD1 (6 bases). The CDR3 is made up of 15 amino acids. CDR1 SGHRS and CDR2 YFSETQ come from the germline V gene. Trimming took off 5 bases at V and 2 bases at J, with 15 bases between the two ends. The CDR3 spells CASRGSLGATDTQYF. The CDR3 DNA reads as TGCGCCAGCAGGGGATCCCTGGGGGCCACAGATACGCAGTATTTT.

The V gene is TRBV12-5, the J gene TRBJ1-2; no firm D call. Germline CDR1 LGHNT, CDR2 FRNRAP. The CDR3 loop spans 14 amino acids. The V and J ends lost 7 bases and 8 bases respectively, with 20 bases between them. CDR3 in DNA: TGTGCTAGTGCCGAGAGTCGGAAAGTCGGGGGCTACACCTTC. Translating it yields CASAESRKVGGYTF.

The chain recombines TRBV19 with TRBJ2-1; the D call may be TRBD1 or TRBD2 (6 bases each). This CDR3 comprises 15 residues. Per the germline V gene, CDR1 is LNHDA and CDR2 is SQIVND (reference sequence). The V gene lost 1 base and the J gene lost 3 bases, with 10 bases spanning the gap. CDR3: CASSIGGAGYNEQFF. CDR3 DNA sequence: TGTGCCAGTAGTATAGGGGGGGCTGGCTACAATGAGCAGTTCTTC.

The chain recombines TRBV5-1 with TRBJ2-5, with D hard to call. The CDR3 is made up of 13 amino acids. The germline V gene has CDR1 SGHRS and CDR2 YFSETQ. Deletions cut 0 bases from V and 5 bases from J, with 8 bases between. This CDR3 is CASSLEGLETQYF. CDR3 nucleotides: TGCGCCAGCAGCTTGGAAGGTCTGGAGACCCAGTACTTC.

The chain is built from TRBV28 and TRBJ2-3, with a possible D match to TRBD1 (5 bases). The CDR3 has 16 amino acids. V dropped 3 bases and J dropped 4 bases, with 17 bases sitting between them. Germline-derived CDR1 and CDR2 are MDHEN and SYDVKM. CDR3 coding DNA: TGTGCCAGCAGTTTCCAGTCGGCAGGGCAGGCAGATACGCAGTATTTT. It encodes CASSFQSAGQADTQYF. The whole variable domain, remainder taken from reference TRBV28 and TRBJ2-3, is DVKVTQSSRYLVKRTGEKVFLECVQDMDHENMFWYRQDPGLGLRLIYFSYDVKMKEKGDIPEGYSVSREKKERFSLILESASTNQTSMYLCASSFQSAGQADTQYFGPGTRLTVL.

The chain uses TRBV10-3 and TRBJ2-3; D not resolved. V lost 4 bases and J lost 10, with 12 bases in between. Germline CDR1 is ENHRY and CDR2 is SYGVKD. The CDR3 consists of 12 residues. In nucleotides, the CDR3 is TGTGCCATCAGTGCAGAAGGTTTAGCGCAGTATTTT. Residues: CAISAEGLAQYF.

J is TRBJ2-1 and V is TRBV5-4; 9 bases map to TRBD1. Germline V gene sequence: CDR1 SGHNT, CDR2 YYREEE (reference sequence). V lost 4 bases, J lost 7 bases, and 12 bases stayed unmatched. The CDR3 consists of 16 residues. CDR3: CASSDGQGRAVNEQFF. The CDR3 DNA reads TGTGCCAGCAGCGACGGACAGGGGCGGGCTGTGAATGAGCAGTTCTTC.

This clonotype was detected ten times or more. This chain uses TRBV11-2 with TRBJ1-4, with a weak D call TRBD1 (5 bases). Looked up from germline, CDR1 is SGHAT and CDR2 is FQNNGV. The CDR3 length is 15 residues. V lost 1 base and J 8 bases, leaving 14 bases between the germline ends. The CDR3 sequence: CASSLGGAGGEKLFF. In nucleotides, the CDR3 is TGTGCCAGCAGCTTAGGTGGGGCAGGCGGCGAAAAACTGTTTTTT.

This sequence joins TRBV4-2 and TRBJ2-3, with no clear D. The ends were cut back, 0 bases at V and 4 bases at J, with 11 bases in the middle. The CDR3 is made up of 15 amino acids. CDR1 and CDR2 (germline): LGHNA, YNFKEQ. CDR3: CASSQDLLLPDTQYF. The CDR3 nucleotides read TGTGCCAGCAGCCAAGATCTTCTCCTCCCAGATACGCAGTATTTT.

This clonotype was seen more than once but under ten times. The chain combines TRBV10-3 with TRBJ2-3; possible D gene TRBD2, 5 bases. Deletions cut 0 bases from V and 4 bases from J, with 11 bases between. Germline V lookup: CDR1 ENHRY, CDR2 SYGVKD. CDR3 length: 15 residues. The CDR3 region is CAISESPRGADTQYF. The CDR3 DNA sequence: TGTGCCATCAGTGAGTCACCCCGGGGAGCAGATACGCAGTATTTT.

This clonotype was counted a few times. The chain uses TRBV12-3 or TRBV12-4 and TRBJ2-1, with 9 bases fitting TRBD1. CDR3 length: 15 amino acids. V dropped 6 bases and J dropped 9; count of bases not matched to a gene: 12. CDR3 bases: TGTGCCAGCAGAGGACAGGGGATGACCCCGCCTGAGCAGTTCTTC. It translates to CASRGQGMTPPEQFF.

This clonotype was detected once. The V and J genes are TRBV19 and TRBJ2-1, with D possibly being TRBD2 (6 bases). With 10 bases removed from V and 5 bases from J, the gap between germline ends came to 21 bases. Germline V gives CDR1 LNHDA, CDR2 SQIVND (reference sequence). The CDR3 contains 15 residues. As DNA, the CDR3 is TGTGCCACCGAATACCGGGGGACCAGAGACAATGAGCAGTTCTTC. This translates into CATEYRGTRDNEQFF.

The chain recombines TRBV20-1 with TRBJ1-1; D is perhaps TRBD1 (6 bases). The germline gives CDR1 DFQATT, CDR2 SNEGSKA (reference sequence). The V and J ends lost 4 bases and 0 bases respectively, with 12 bases between them. The CDR3 totals 14 residues. The CDR3 bases are TGCAGTGCTAAAACAGGGACGGTGAACACTGAAGCTTTCTTT. The encoded protein is CSAKTGTVNTEAFF.

In this sample, this clonotype turned up a few times. CDR3 residues: CASSRGGTVTEAFF. DNA of the CDR3: TGTGCCAGCAGCCGAGGGGGGACTGTGACTGAAGCTTTCTTT. The chain carries TRBV7-2 and TRBJ1-1, with D possibly TRBD1 on 6 matching bases. Germline V lookup: CDR1 SGHTA, CDR2 FQGNSA. CDR3 length: 14 residues. V dropped 5 bases and J dropped 5 bases, with 15 bases sitting between them. Complete variable domain (other parts from reference TRBV7-2 and TRBJ1-1): GAGVSQSPSNKVTEKGKDVELRCDPISGHTALYWYRQSLGQGLEFLIYFQGNSAPDKSGLPSDRFSAERTGGSVSTLTIQRTQQEDSAVYLCASSRGGTVTEAFFGQGTRLTVV.

This clonotype was seen more than once but under ten times. The chain recombines TRBV28 with TRBJ2-7, with D uncertain. V was clipped by 1 base and J by 5 bases, with 15 bases between them. From germline, CDR1 is MDHEN and CDR2 SYDVKM. The CDR3 is made up of 15 amino acids. CDR3 in amino acids: CASSLLGILLHEQYF. The CDR3, as DNA: TGTGCCAGCAGTTTATTGGGTATCCTGCTCCACGAGCAGTACTTC.

The chain is built from TRBV5-4 and TRBJ2-3; D ambiguous. The V gene lost 0 bases and the J gene lost 4 bases, with 9 bases spanning the gap. Germline V gene lookup returns CDR1 SGHNT and CDR2 YYREEE (reference sequence). CDR3 length: 14 amino acids. CDR3 in amino acids: CASSLVGVADTQYF. CDR3 nucleotide sequence: TGTGCCAGCAGCTTGGTAGGTGTTGCAGATACGCAGTATTTT.

This clonotype was seen at least ten times. The chain employs TRBV28 and TRBJ1-1, with a tentative D call TRBD1 (5 bases). Germline V gene sequence: CDR1 MDHEN, CDR2 SYDVKM. This CDR3 has 14 amino acids. Deletions cut 0 bases from V and 4 bases from J, with 9 bases between. CDR3 region: CASSLWGVSTEAFF. CDR3 DNA: TGTGCCAGCAGTTTATGGGGGGTCTCCACTGAAGCTTTCTTT.

This sequence joins TRBV5-1 and TRBJ1-1; perhaps TRBD1 as D (5 bases). Per the germline V gene, CDR1 is SGHRS and CDR2 is YFSETQ. CDR3 length: 16 amino acids. Trimming took 4 bases from V and 3 from J, leaving 19 bases between them. The CDR3 reads CASSPRTGRRDTEAFF. The DNA of the CDR3 is TGCGCCAGCAGCCCCCGAACAGGACGCAGGGACACTGAAGCTTTCTTT.

This clonotype has more than one count but fewer than ten. The rearrangement uses TRBV11-2 and TRBJ2-7, with TRBD2 identical over 8 bases. This CDR3 region has 16 residues. J gave up 3 bases and V 3 bases, and 10 bases lay outside the gene matches. Germline V CDR1 and CDR2: SGHAT, FQNNGV. CDR3 bases: TGTGCCAGCAGCTTCCACGGGGGGGGTTCGGTCTACGAGCAGTACTTC. Protein: CASSFHGGGSVYEQYF.

This clonotype was recorded a few times. The chain links TRBV28 to TRBJ1-3; D is uncertain. Per germline, CDR1 MDHEN and CDR2 SYDVKM. The CDR3 has 17 residues. V lost 3 bases to trimming and J lost 0 bases, with 15 bases between them. DNA for the CDR3: TGTGCCAGCAGTTTGCCCGACGGGGTTTTCTCTGGAAACACCATATATTTT. This translates into CASSLPDGVFSGNTIYF.

This clonotype showed up just a few times. The genes are TRBV12-3 or TRBV12-4 and TRBJ2-5; 8 bases fit TRBD1. The CDR3 runs 15 residues. J lost 1 base, V lost 5 bases, and 6 bases had no gene match. CDR3 in amino acids: CASSGGGQGQETQYF. The CDR3 DNA follows: TGTGCCAGCAGTGGGGGAGGACAGGGCCAAGAGACCCAGTACTTC.